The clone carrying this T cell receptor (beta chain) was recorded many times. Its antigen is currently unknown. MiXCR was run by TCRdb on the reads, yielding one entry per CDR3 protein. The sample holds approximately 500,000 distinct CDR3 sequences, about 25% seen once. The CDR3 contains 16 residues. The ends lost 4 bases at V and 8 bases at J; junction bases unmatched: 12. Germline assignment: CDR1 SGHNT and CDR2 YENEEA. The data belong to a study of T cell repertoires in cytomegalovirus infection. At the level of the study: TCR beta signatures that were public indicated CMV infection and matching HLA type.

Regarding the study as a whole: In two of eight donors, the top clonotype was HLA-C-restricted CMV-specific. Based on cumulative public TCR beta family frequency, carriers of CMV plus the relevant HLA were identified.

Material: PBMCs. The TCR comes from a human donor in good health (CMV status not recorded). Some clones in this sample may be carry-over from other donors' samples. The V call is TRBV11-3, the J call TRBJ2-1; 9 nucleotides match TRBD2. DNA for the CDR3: TGTGCCAGCAGCTCAGGGCAGGTTAGCGGGAGAGATGAGCAGTTCTTC. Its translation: CASSSGQVSGRDEQFF.